Listed below are T cell receptor beta chains from one sample, sequenced in a study of T cell changes during pregnancy in multiple sclerosis. Sequenced by immunoSEQ multiplex PCR; TCRdb stores in-frame clones only, minus some. The table records 40,000 or so clones, 70% to 90% of them present only once. The specimen was CD4+ T cells from peripheral blood mononuclear cells, collected before pregnancy. The receptor source for this set is a female donor with multiple sclerosis, enrolled in a pregnancy study. Both conserved end residues are part of each CDR3. Each record gives: D gene, clone size, J gene, V gene, CDR3 protein, CDR3 DNA. D genes are given only for firm matches. For some rows the clone size is stated as once, few or many, or as a class when expanded; others skip it.

D: TRBD1; size: -; J: TRBJ1-2; V: TRBV19; CDR3: CASSITGGVGYTF; DNA: TGTGCCAGTAGTATTACAGGGGGCGTAGGCTACACCTTC
D: -; size: -; J: TRBJ1-2; V: TRBV29-1; CDR3: CSGSPGDSGYTF; DNA: TGCAGCGGGAGCCCAGGGGATTCTGGCTACACCTTC
D: TRBD1; size: -; J: TRBJ2-7; V: TRBV6-5; CDR3: CASRRDRGYTYEQYF; DNA: TGTGCCAGCAGACGTGACAGGGGATATACCTACGAGCAGTACTTC
D: -; size: once; J: TRBJ2-7; V: TRBV5-1; CDR3: CASTTTGGGYEQYF; DNA: TGCGCCAGCACCACAACAGGGGGGGGCTACGAGCAGTACTTC
D: TRBD2; size: once; J: TRBJ2-3; V: TRBV5-1; CDR3: CASSRDWRGMMTDTQYF; DNA: TGCGCCAGCAGCCGAGATTGGCGGGGGATGATGACAGATACGCAGTATTTT
D: -; size: -; J: TRBJ2-3; V: TRBV28; CDR3: CASSRGGDTNTQYF; DNA: TGTGCCAGCAGTAGAGGGGGGGACACAAATACGCAGTATTTT
D: -; size: -; J: TRBJ1-6; V: TRBV5-6; CDR3: CASSLWVGRGSNSPLHF; DNA: TGTGCCAGCAGCTTGTGGGTTGGCAGGGGCAGTAATTCACCCCTCCACTTT
D: -; size: -; J: TRBJ1-1; V: TRBV5-1; CDR3: CASSSGGYSFGWDTEAFF; DNA: TGCGCCAGCAGCTCGGGGGGATACAGTTTCGGTTGGGACACTGAAGCTTTCTTT
D: -; size: -; J: TRBJ1-2; V: TRBV21-1; CDR3: CASSKENGTGYGYTF; DNA: TGTGCCAGCAGCAAAGAAAACGGGACAGGCTATGGCTACACCTTC
D: TRBD1; size: -; J: TRBJ1-2; V: TRBV5-1; CDR3: CASSLGQVSYGYTF; DNA: TGCGCCAGCAGCCTCGGACAGGTCAGCTATGGCTACACCTTC
D: TRBD1; size: -; J: TRBJ1-6; V: TRBV27; CDR3: CASSLSSAGGNSPLHF; DNA: TGTGCCAGCAGTTTAAGTAGTGCAGGGGGGAATTCACCCCTCCACTTT
D: TRBD1; size: -; J: TRBJ2-2; V: TRBV11-3; CDR3: CASGTGDTGELFF; DNA: TGTGCCAGCGGGACAGGGGACACCGGGGAGCTGTTTTTT
D: TRBD1; size: -; J: TRBJ1-2; V: TRBV15; CDR3: CATSRLDRNYGYTF; DNA: TGTGCCACCAGCAGACTGGACAGGAACTATGGCTACACCTTC
D: -; size: -; J: TRBJ1-5; V: TRBV5-1; CDR3: CASRGGDGQPQHF; DNA: TGCGCCAGCAGGGGAGGGGACGGTCAGCCCCAGCATTTT
D: TRBD1; size: -; J: TRBJ1-2; V: TRBV6-5; CDR3: CASRRTGGLSYGYTF; DNA: TGTGCCAGCAGGAGGACAGGGGGATTGTCCTATGGCTACACCTTC
D: TRBD1; size: -; J: TRBJ1-1; V: TRBV19; CDR3: CATKGQGYTEAFF; DNA: TGTGCCACAAAAGGACAGGGGTATACTGAAGCTTTCTTT
D: -; size: -; J: TRBJ1-2; V: TRBV21-1; CDR3: CASNLQGANYGYTF; DNA: TGTGCCAGCAACCTACAGGGGGCCAACTATGGCTACACCTTC
D: TRBD2; size: -; J: TRBJ2-1; V: TRBV5-4; CDR3: CASSRGGTSGGRVDEQFF; DNA: TGTGCCAGCAGCCGGGGTGGGACTAGCGGGGGAAGAGTAGATGAGCAGTTCTTC
D: -; size: -; J: TRBJ2-2; V: TRBV6-6; CDR3: CASSYSRGGGPGELFF; DNA: TGTGCCAGCAGTTACTCCAGGGGAGGGGGTCCCGGGGAGCTGTTTTTT
D: TRBD1; size: once; J: TRBJ1-1; V: TRBV6-4; CDR3: CASSTGTGEGGEAFF; DNA: TGTGCCAGCAGCACCGGGACAGGGGAGGGGGGAGAAGCTTTCTTT
D: -; size: -; J: TRBJ1-1; V: TRBV7-2; CDR3: CASSLGHLMAAFF; DNA: TGTGCCAGCAGCTTAGGACACCTGATGGCAGCTTTCTTT
D: -; size: -; J: TRBJ2-3; V: TRBV5-1; CDR3: CASSPESRDTQYF; DNA: TGCGCCAGCAGCCCCGAGTCCCGAGATACGCAGTATTTT
D: TRBD1; size: -; J: TRBJ2-7; V: TRBV19; CDR3: CASSIGDRGNYEQYF; DNA: TGTGCCAGTAGTATAGGGGACAGGGGGAACTACGAGCAGTACTTC
D: TRBD2; size: -; J: TRBJ2-7; V: TRBV4-1; CDR3: CASSQGLGLAGGSIPYEQYF; DNA: TGCGCCAGCAGCCAGGGACTGGGACTAGCGGGGGGTTCTATTCCCTACGAGCAGTACTTC
D: TRBD1; size: -; J: TRBJ1-1; V: TRBV6-1; CDR3: CASSEYLQGYAEAFF; DNA: TGTGCCAGCAGTGAATACTTACAGGGGTACGCTGAAGCTTTCTTT
D: -; size: -; J: TRBJ2-3; V: TRBV2; CDR3: CASSPRGTDTQYF; DNA: TGTGCCAGCAGCCCCAGGGGCACAGATACGCAGTATTTT
D: TRBD1; size: -; J: TRBJ1-1; V: TRBV30; CDR3: CAWSSKRGLEFGTEAFF; DNA: TGTGCCTGGAGTTCGAAAAGGGGGCTGGAGTTTGGCACTGAAGCTTTCTTT
D: TRBD2; size: once; J: TRBJ2-3; V: TRBV5-1; CDR3: CASSPGGGGITDTQYF; DNA: TGCGCCAGCAGCCCAGGTGGCGGGGGGATCACAGATACGCAGTATTTT
D: TRBD2; size: once; J: TRBJ2-1; V: TRBV5-1; CDR3: CASSLVASGGSGEQFF; DNA: TGCGCCAGCAGCTTGGTGGCTAGCGGGGGGTCGGGGGAGCAGTTCTTC
D: TRBD1; size: few; J: TRBJ1-1; V: TRBV7-2; CDR3: CASSSGQGRTEAFF; DNA: TGTGCCAGCAGCTCCGGACAGGGAAGGACTGAAGCTTTCTTT
D: -; size: once; J: TRBJ2-5; V: TRBV5-1; CDR3: CASSLAVSGEYQETQYF; DNA: TGCGCCAGCAGCTTGGCAGTATCGGGAGAGTACCAAGAGACCCAGTACTTC